The 20 T cell receptor beta chains given below trace back to one sample, sequenced in a study of T cell changes during pregnancy in multiple sclerosis. TCRdb's copy holds only in-frame clones and misses some; the assay was immunoSEQ multiplex PCR. This sample has 75,000 to 95,000 clones, with about 92% found just once. The sample here was peripheral blood, taken after pregnancy. Every receptor here comes from a female donor with multiple sclerosis, enrolled in a pregnancy study.

This chain joins TRBV27 and TRBJ1-2; 8 bases are shared with TRBD1. J lost 1 base, V lost 3 bases, and 4 bases had no gene match. Germline V gives CDR1 MNHEY, CDR2 SMNVEV (reference sequence). This CDR3 has 15 amino acids. CDR3 bases: TGTGCCAGCAGTTTCTGGACAGGGAATAACTATGGCTACACCTTC. It yields the protein CASSFWTGNNYGYTF.

The chain carries TRBV6-5 and TRBJ2-7; perhaps TRBD1 as D (8 bases). Trimming stripped 6 bases from V and 6 bases from J, with 18 bases between. This CDR3 contains 14 residues. CDR1 MNHEY and CDR2 SVGAGI come from the germline V gene. The CDR3 coding sequence is TGTGCCAGCAGACAACAGGGGGGCGGGGGCGAGCAGTACTTC. As protein: CASRQQGGGGEQYF.

This clone appeared a single time. V gene TRBV2 combines with J gene TRBJ2-7, with 8 bases that match TRBD1. Trimming cost V 6 bases and J 4 bases; bases outside gene matches: 11. CDR3 length: 15 residues. CDR1 is SNHLY and CDR2 is FYNNEI in the germline V gene. The CDR3 bases are TGTGCCAGCAGCCTCTCCCCCAGGACAGGGTACGAGCAGTACTTC. Amino acid sequence: CASSLSPRTGYEQYF.

The rearrangement joins TRBV28 to TRBJ2-7; 9 bases line up with TRBD1. The CDR3 has 15 amino acids. V gave up 3 bases and J gave up 4 bases; unmatched junction bases: 7. CDR1 MDHEN and CDR2 SYDVKM come from the germline V gene. The DNA for the CDR3 is TGTGCCAGCAGTTTCAGCGGGACAGGGCTGTACGAGCAGTACTTC. This encodes CASSFSGTGLYEQYF.

V usage is TRBV7-3 and J usage is TRBJ1-3; 7 bases match TRBD1. This CDR3 has 15 residues. CDR1 is SGHTA, CDR2 FQGTGA, per germline. The junction had 6 bases not matched to a gene; V was cut back by 3 bases and J by 4 bases. The CDR3 spells CASSFTGVSGNTIYF. Here the CDR3 DNA reads TGTGCCAGCAGCTTTACAGGGGTCAGCGGAAACACCATATATTTT.

The chain carries TRBV5-6 and TRBJ2-7, with a tentative D call TRBD2 (6 bases). Germline CDR1 reads SGHDT; CDR2 reads YYEEEE. Trimming pared 4 bases from V and 7 bases from J, leaving 12 bases between. CDR3 length: 12 amino acids. CDR3 sequence reads: CASSPGGWEQYF. CDR3 DNA sequence: TGTGCCAGCAGCCCCGGGGGTTGGGAGCAGTACTTC.

V is TRBV9 and J is TRBJ1-2; a possible D gene is TRBD1 (5 bases). V was clipped by 3 bases and J by 1 base, with 13 bases between them. The germline gives CDR1 SGDLS, CDR2 YYNGEE. This CDR3 is 15 amino acids long. This CDR3 reads CASSGRQTLNYGYTF. The CDR3 DNA sequence: TGTGCCAGCAGCGGGAGACAGACGCTTAACTATGGCTACACCTTC.

The gene calls are TRBV4-3 and TRBJ1-2; 7 bases agree with TRBD1. The V gene's germline CDR1 is LGHNA and CDR2 YSLEER. The ends lost 3 bases at V and 4 bases at J; junction bases unmatched: 11. The CDR3 length is 16 residues. In DNA form, the CDR3 reads TGCGCCAGCAGCCACGAGCGAGACAGGGCGGTCTATGGCTACACCTTC. Its protein is CASSHERDRAVYGYTF.

The V and J genes are TRBV6-6 and TRBJ2-1; D not resolved. Germline loops: CDR1 MNHNY, CDR2 SVGAGI (reference sequence). The CDR3 has 9 amino acids. V dropped 5 bases and J dropped 15 bases, with 8 bases sitting between them. CDR3 in amino acids: CASSPPWFF. The CDR3 coding sequence is TGTGCCAGCAGTCCTCCCTGGTTCTTC.

The chain employs TRBV7-2 and TRBJ1-4, with D tentatively TRBD1 (6 bases). The CDR3 is 12 amino acids. Germline loops: CDR1 SGHTA, CDR2 FQGNSA. Trimming removed 5 bases at V and 7 bases at J, with 8 bases between. The CDR3 DNA sequence: TGTGCCAGCAGCGCGACAGGTGAAAAACTGTTTTTT. Translating gives CASSATGEKLFF. Filled out from reference TRBV7-2 and TRBJ1-4, the complete variable domain reads GAGVSQSPSNKVTEKGKDVELRCDPISGHTALYWYRQSLGQGLEFLIYFQGNSAPDKSGLPSDRFSAERTGGSVSTLTIQRTQQEDSAVYLCASSATGEKLFFGSGTQLSVL.

This clone is a singleton in its sample. The chain is built from TRBV6-5 and TRBJ2-7; TRBD2 agrees at 13 bases. Germline values: CDR1 MNHEY, CDR2 SVGAGI. The ends lost 2 bases at V and 6 bases at J; junction bases unmatched: 4. This CDR3 spans 15 amino acids. The chain's CDR3 is CASSYGGTSGTEQYF. CDR3 bases: TGTGCCAGCAGTTACGGGGGGACTAGCGGGACCGAGCAGTACTTC.

The J gene is TRBJ2-1, the V gene TRBV27, with a weak D call TRBD1 (6 bases). Trimming took off 5 bases at V and 4 bases at J, with 15 bases between the two ends. Germline CDR1 reads MNHEY; CDR2 reads SMNVEV (reference sequence). The CDR3 totals 15 residues. The DNA for the CDR3 is TGTGCCAGCAGTCGACAGGACTTACGATACAATGAGCAGTTCTTC. It is translated as CASSRQDLRYNEQFF.

The chain carries TRBV5-5 and TRBJ1-6; possibly TRBD1 for D (5 bases). CDR3 length equals 15 residues. The V end lost 3 bases, the J end lost 6 bases, and 13 bases lay between the germline ends. CDR1 SGHKS and CDR2 YYEKEE come from the germline V gene (reference sequence). In DNA, the CDR3 is TGTGCCAGCAGCTACCTACAGGCCCTTAATTCACCCCTCCACTTT. Encoded protein: CASSYLQALNSPLHF.

This sequence joins TRBV18 and TRBJ2-3; D is unclear. Trimming removed 3 bases from V and 2 bases from J, with 18 bases in between. Germline values: CDR1 KGHSH, CDR2 LQKENI. This CDR3 has 17 amino acids. The CDR3 here is CASSPRPDTSYTDTQYF. The CDR3 nucleotides are TGTGCCAGCTCACCCCGCCCAGACACCTCCTACACAGATACGCAGTATTTT.

This rearrangement joins TRBV5-1 to TRBJ2-5, with 9 nucleotides matching TRBD2. The CDR3 totals 16 residues. J lost 5 bases, V lost 0 bases, and 8 bases had no gene match. Germline-derived CDR1 and CDR2 are SGHRS and YFSETQ. CDR3 nucleotide sequence: TGCGCCAGCAGCTTGGATGGCGGGGGGGCCCGGGAGACCCAGTACTTC. As protein: CASSLDGGGARETQYF.

This chain connects TRBV7-2 to TRBJ2-7; perhaps TRBD2 as D (5 bases). Trimming pared 4 bases from V and 7 bases from J, leaving 14 bases between. This CDR3 is built from 13 residues. Germline-derived CDR1 and CDR2 are SGHTA and FQGNSA. The DNA for the CDR3 is TGTGCCAGCAGCTCAACGCCTAGCTCGGAGCAGTACTTC. It codes for CASSSTPSSEQYF.

This rearrangement joins TRBV25-1 to TRBJ1-5; D unresolved. Trimming pared 2 bases from V and 7 bases from J, leaving 9 bases between. From germline, CDR1 is MGHDK and CDR2 SYGVNS. This CDR3 is 13 amino acids long. CDR3: CASSEGGGQPQHF. The CDR3 coding sequence is TGTGCCAGCAGTGAAGGCGGCGGACAGCCCCAGCATTTT.

The chain employs TRBV6-5 and TRBJ1-2; a weak D match, TRBD1 (6 bases). Trimming took off 0 bases at V and 7 bases at J, with 12 bases between the two ends. This CDR3 has 14 amino acids. The germline V gene encodes CDR1 MNHEY and CDR2 SVGAGI. CDR3 nucleotide sequence: TGTGCCAGCAGTTACTCGACAGGACCGGCTGGCTACACCTTC. Protein: CASSYSTGPAGYTF.

The chain has TRBV4-2 and TRBJ2-2; weak D call: TRBD1 (5 bases). CDR1 is LGHNA and CDR2 is YNFKEQ in the germline V gene. V was shortened by 1 base and J by 3 bases, with 9 bases between the two germline ends. This CDR3 comprises 15 residues. The CDR3 protein is CASSQGQGDTGELFF. CDR3 bases: TGTGCCAGCAGCCAAGGGCAGGGTGACACCGGGGAGCTGTTTTTT.

This chain uses TRBV19 with TRBJ2-1, with 8 nucleotides matching TRBD2. V shed 4 bases, J shed 1 base, and the junction held 3 bases outside the gene matches. The CDR3 extends over 15 amino acids. Germline V gene sequence: CDR1 LNHDA, CDR2 SQIVND (reference sequence). CDR3 nucleotide sequence: TGTGCCAGTAGTAAGGGACTAGTATCCTACAATGAGCAGTTCTTC. Translating gives CASSKGLVSYNEQFF. Looking up the rest from reference TRBV19 and TRBJ2-1 gives the full variable domain: DGGITQSPKYLFRKEGQNVTLSCEQNLNHDAMYWYRQDPGQGLRLIYYSQIVNDFQKGDIAEGYSVSREKKESFPLTVTSAQKNPTAFYLCASSKGLVSYNEQFFGPGTRLTVL.